Below, 8 T cell receptor beta chains from the same sample are listed, as sequenced in a study of regulatory T cells in long-lasting Graves disease. According to the study, TCR beta libraries were built with iRepertoire HTBI primers and CDR3-region Arm-PCR. TCRdb called the multiplex PCR reads again in MiXCR, with one record for every CDR3 protein. The sample records about 290,000 distinct CDR3 sequences, 22% being singletons. As for time point: persistent/refractory GD, antithyroid drugs over 5 years with positive TRAb. Preparation of the TCR library used RNA extracted from PBMCs. Sequencing used peripheral blood mononuclear cells (PBMCs), obtained when the disease was refractory, from a patient treated with antithyroid drugs. The receptor set was obtained from a female donor with Graves disease.

This clonotype was found many times. V gene TRBV6-2 or TRBV6-3 combines with J gene TRBJ2-5; D assignment may be TRBD1 or TRBD2 (5 bases each). V was trimmed by 5 bases and J by 4 bases, leaving 17 bases between them. The germline gives CDR1 MNHEY, CDR2 SVGEGT. This CDR3 has 15 residues. As DNA, the CDR3 is TGTGCCAGCAGTGAAGGGGACGTCGGCCGAGAGACCCAGTACTTC. Translated, it gives CASSEGDVGRETQYF.

The sample holds a few counts of this clonotype. This chain joins TRBV18 and TRBJ2-7, with 8 bases identical to TRBD2. Trimming took 2 bases from V and 5 from J; bases not matched to a gene: 5. The CDR3 has 14 amino acids. The germline CDR1 and CDR2 sequences are KGHSH and LQKENI. CDR3 region: CASSPSGSFDEQYF. In DNA form, the CDR3 reads TGTGCCAGCTCACCAAGCGGGAGCTTCGACGAGCAGTACTTC.

This clonotype was detected many times. The genes are TRBV11-2 and TRBJ2-3, with a weak D call TRBD1 (5 bases). The CDR3 runs to 13 residues. The V gene's germline CDR1 is SGHAT and CDR2 FQNNGV. The V gene lost 3 bases and the J gene lost 4 bases, with 8 bases spanning the gap. The DNA for the CDR3 is TGTGCCAGCAGCTTGGCAGGGCCAGATACGCAGTATTTT. Encoded protein: CASSLAGPDTQYF.

This clonotype occurred a few times. This chain joins TRBV6-5 and TRBJ1-5; D unclear. CDR1 is MNHEY, CDR2 SVGAGI, per germline. With 4 bases removed from V and 2 bases from J, the gap between germline ends came to 18 bases. This CDR3 spans 17 amino acids. The CDR3, as DNA: TGTGCCAGCAGTTCCGAGGGTGCGGTGAGAGGCAATCAGCCCCAGCATTTT. It yields the protein CASSSEGAVRGNQPQHF.

This chain connects TRBV9 to TRBJ2-1, with unresolved D. Per the germline V gene, CDR1 is SGDLS and CDR2 is YYNGEE. The V gene lost 3 bases and the J gene lost 7 bases, with 14 bases spanning the gap. The CDR3 has 14 amino acids. The CDR3 region is CASSAGDPWNEQFF. DNA of the CDR3: TGTGCCAGCAGCGCCGGCGACCCGTGGAATGAGCAGTTCTTC.

The CDR3 is CSGIAGDSYEQYF. The CDR3 DNA reads TGCAGTGGAATAGCGGGGGACTCCTACGAGCAGTACTTC. J is TRBJ2-7 and V is TRBV20-1; 9 bases match TRBD2. CDR1 is DFQATT, CDR2 SNEGSKA, per germline (reference sequence). The CDR3 covers 13 residues. With V trimmed by 7 bases and J by 0 bases, 4 bases remained unmatched.

This sequence joins TRBV5-5 and TRBJ1-4; 8 bases fit TRBD1. The CDR3 consists of 15 residues. CDR1 is SGHKS and CDR2 is YYEKEE in the germline V gene (reference sequence). J gave up 4 bases and V 3 bases, and 5 bases lay outside the gene matches. CDR3 in DNA: TGTGCCAGCAGCTACGGACAGGGCGTTAATGAAAAACTGTTTTTT. This codes for CASSYGQGVNEKLFF.

The chain carries TRBV20-1 and TRBJ2-2, with 10 bases identical to TRBD2. The germline V gene has CDR1 DFQATT and CDR2 SNEGSKA (reference sequence). The CDR3 has 15 residues. The J segment lost 6 bases and the V segment lost 5 bases, leaving 9 bases of the junction unmatched. The CDR3 DNA follows: TGCAGTGCTTTGGGAGCGGGAGGGCCGGCCGGGGAGCTGTTTTTT. This gives the protein CSALGAGGPAGELFF.